This TCR beta chain was captured by sequencing in a study of blood T cells in healthy people across ages. About the study: Template switching captured about one barcoded beta molecule per two T cells.

Extracted total RNA amounted to at least 5.5 micrograms for each sample. V shed 6 bases and J shed 0 bases, with 11 bases lying between them. From germline, CDR1 is MDHEN and CDR2 SYDVKM. CDR3 length: 14 amino acids. Broader study findings: Naive and antigen-experienced cells were not separated, limiting conclusive comparison.

It was with a sample-barcoded 5' primer and a J-beta primer mix that a second PCR of roughly 7 to 11 cycles was run. Via MiXCR, TCRdb re-called the 5' RACE reads, giving one row per CDR3 protein. The table has about a million distinct CDR3 sequences, about 51% seen once. This clonotype was counted a few times. Its matching antigen is unknown. This receptor was identified in a woman aged 60-75 years in good health. The chain combines TRBV28 with TRBJ1-2; D not certain. Sequenced: blood. CDR3 bases: TGTGCCAGCAGCTGGACTGTAGCTAACTATGGCTACACCTTC. As protein: CASSWTVANYGYTF.